These T cell receptor beta chains were read from a single sample in a study of shared clonotypes between healthy human individuals. The assay was immunoSEQ multiplex PCR, and TCRdb's table has in-frame clones only and misses some. Of roughly 500,000 clones detected, 76% appear once; the ten largest clones hold 10% to 15%. The sample taken for sequencing was PBMCs. These receptors originate from a woman aged 40 to 50 in good health. Some clones in this sample may be carry-over from other donors' samples. CDR3s include the opening cysteine and the closing phenylalanine or tryptophan. The D gene is left open where the match is weak. Part of the rows lack a size; the others show once, few, many or a class for expanded clones.

clone_size d_call j_call v_call cdr3_aa cdr3_nt
. TRBD2 TRBJ2-1 TRBV4-1 CASSPRTSGGGLVNEQFF TGCGCCAGCAGCCCCCGGACTAGCGGGGGGGGTCTTGTGAATGAGCAGTTCTTC
. TRBD2 TRBJ2-4 TRBV7-9 CASSTRLAHLAKNIQYF TGTGCCAGCAGCACACGACTAGCGCATCTAGCCAAAAACATTCAGTACTTC
. TRBD2 TRBJ2-7 TRBV28 CASSWGRVLAGSRYEQYF TGTGCCAGCAGTTGGGGGAGGGTTCTGGCGGGTTCTAGGTACGAGCAGTACTTC
. . TRBJ2-7 TRBV19 CASSTAHEQYF TGTGCCAGTAGCACAGCACACGAGCAGTACTTC
. TRBD1 TRBJ2-5 TRBV4-3 CASSQGTGYRETQYF TGCGCCAGCAGCCAAGGGACAGGTTATCGGGAGACCCAGTACTTC
once TRBD2 TRBJ2-1 TRBV7-3 CASSSPGKREGNEQFF TGTGCCAGCAGCTCCCCCGGAAAGCGGGAGGGGAATGAGCAGTTCTTC
. . TRBJ2-2 TRBV7-3 CASSFVAGTGELFF TGTGCCAGCAGCTTCGTGGCAGGGACGGGGGAGCTGTTTTTT
. TRBD1 TRBJ1-2 TRBV18 CASSRDRGRFNYGYTF TGTGCCAGCTCACGGGACAGGGGGCGATTTAACTATGGCTACACCTTC
. TRBD2 TRBJ2-1 TRBV29-1 CSVEDRSSGRAIDEQFF TGCAGCGTTGAAGATCGGAGTAGCGGGAGAGCGATAGATGAGCAGTTCTTC
. . TRBJ2-7 TRBV21-1 CASSWDSSYEQYF TGTGCCAGCAGCTGGGACAGCTCCTACGAGCAGTACTTC
. TRBD2 TRBJ2-7 TRBV5-4 CASSLIGGRANEQYF TGTGCCAGCAGCTTGATTGGCGGGAGAGCGAACGAGCAGTACTTC
once TRBD2 TRBJ2-5 TRBV15 CATSPREGQETQYF TGTGCCACCAGCCCGCGGGAGGGACAGGAGACCCAGTACTTC
. . TRBJ1-5 TRBV10-3 CAISEFLPSNQPQHF TGTGCCATCAGTGAGTTCCTCCCCAGCAATCAGCCCCAGCATTTT
once TRBD2 TRBJ2-3 TRBV6-6 CASRGGLAGPTDTQYF TGTGCCAGCAGGGGGGGACTAGCGGGACCCACAGATACGCAGTATTTT
. TRBD1 TRBJ2-7 TRBV5-1 CASSLAGTAFSSYEQYF TGCGCCAGCAGCCTCGCCGGGACAGCGTTTAGCTCCTACGAGCAGTACTTC
once TRBD2 TRBJ2-1 TRBV2 CASSEGGGNEQFF TGTGCCAGCAGTGAAGGGGGGGGAAATGAGCAGTTCTTC
. . TRBJ2-7 TRBV12-1 CASSPQVGRGQYF TGTGCCAGCAGCCCTCAGGTGGGGCGCGGGCAGTACTTC
. TRBD1 TRBJ1-4 TRBV28 CASKQGGNEKLFF TGTGCCAGCAAACAGGGGGGTAATGAAAAACTGTTTTTT
few . TRBJ2-7 TRBV28 CASKAERYEQYF TGTGCCAGCAAGGCGGAAAGATACGAGCAGTACTTC
. TRBD1 TRBJ2-3 TRBV7-2 CASSLRQGFTDTQYF TGTGCCAGCAGCTTACGACAGGGATTCACAGATACGCAGTATTTT
once TRBD1 TRBJ1-2 TRBV5-1 CASSPGTGETSYTF TGCGCCAGCAGCCCAGGGACAGGGGAAACGAGCTACACCTTC
. . TRBJ2-1 TRBV7-9 CASSTSLAEQFF TGTGCCAGCAGCACATCCCTAGCGGAGCAGTTCTTC
. TRBD1 TRBJ1-2 TRBV7-3 CASSSTGGAYYGYTF TGTGCCAGCAGCTCGACAGGGGGCGCGTACTATGGCTACACCTTC
. . TRBJ2-1 TRBV7-2 CASSSPRFSYNEQFF TGTGCCAGCAGCTCCCCAAGATTCTCCTACAATGAGCAGTTCTTC